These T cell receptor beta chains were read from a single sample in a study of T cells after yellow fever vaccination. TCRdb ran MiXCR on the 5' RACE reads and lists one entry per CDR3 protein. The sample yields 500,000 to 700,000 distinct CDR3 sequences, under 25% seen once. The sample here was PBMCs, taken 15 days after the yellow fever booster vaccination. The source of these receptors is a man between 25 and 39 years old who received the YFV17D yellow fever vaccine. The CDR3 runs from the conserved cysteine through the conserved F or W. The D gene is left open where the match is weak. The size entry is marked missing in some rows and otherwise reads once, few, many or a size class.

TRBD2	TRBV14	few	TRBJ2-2	TGTGCCAGCAGCGGTCAACTAGCGGCAACCGGGGAGCTGTTTTTT	CASSGQLAATGELFF
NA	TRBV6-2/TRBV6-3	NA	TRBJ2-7	TGTGCCAGCAGGAAAAACAGTTACGAGCAGTACTTC	CASRKNSYEQYF
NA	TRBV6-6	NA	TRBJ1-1	TGTGCCAGCAGATCGGCCACCAGGACTGAAGCTTTCTTT	CASRSATRTEAFF
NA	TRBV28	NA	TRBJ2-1	TGTGCCAGCAGTTTATTGTCCCCGGCTTCCCGAGAGAGCTCCTACAATGAGCAGTTCTTC	CASSLLSPASRESSYNEQFF
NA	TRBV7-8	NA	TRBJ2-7	TGTGCCAGCAGCTTTTACCCAGCTTACGAGCAGTACTTC	CASSFYPAYEQYF
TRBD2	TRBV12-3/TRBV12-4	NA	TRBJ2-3	TGTGCCAGCAGCCAAAATTTGGGCGGGAGGGCCACAGATACGCGGTATTTT	CASSQNLGGRATDTRYF
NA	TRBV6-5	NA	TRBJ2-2	TGTGCCAGCAGTTACGCCACGAACACCGGGGAGCTGTTTTTT	CASSYATNTGELFF
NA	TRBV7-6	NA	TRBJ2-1	TGTGCCAGCAGCTTAAAAGACCATGAGCAGTTCTTC	CASSLKDHEQFF
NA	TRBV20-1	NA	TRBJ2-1	TGCAGTGCTAGCACGGGAGTCGATGAGCAGTTCTTC	CSASTGVDEQFF
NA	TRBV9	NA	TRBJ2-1	TGTGCCAGCAGCTATACAGACACCGAGCAGTTCTTC	CASSYTDTEQFF
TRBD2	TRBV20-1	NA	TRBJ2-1	TGCAGTGCCCGGGGACTAACCCTAAACAATGAGCAGTTCTTC	CSARGLTLNNEQFF
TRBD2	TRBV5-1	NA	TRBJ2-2	TGCGCCAGCAGATCCCTAGCGGTGAACACCGGGGAGCTGTTTTTT	CASRSLAVNTGELFF
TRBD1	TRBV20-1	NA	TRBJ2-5	TGCAGTGCTAGGGCGGACAGGGCATTGGAGACCCAGTACTTC	CSARADRALETQYF
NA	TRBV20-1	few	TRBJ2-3	TGCAGTGCTACCCAGCACCTGGGCACAGATACGCAGTATTTT	CSATQHLGTDTQYF
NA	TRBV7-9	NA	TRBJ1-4	TGTGCCAGCAGTTTAGGACTTTCAACTAATGAAAAACTGTTTTTT	CASSLGLSTNEKLFF
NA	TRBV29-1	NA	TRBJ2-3	TGCAGCGTCCGAAATTCAGATACGCAGTATTTT	CSVRNSDTQYF